The rows below give T cell receptor beta chains drawn from one sample of a study of T cells in Graves' hyperthyroidism and ophthalmopathy. MiXCR was run by TCRdb on the multiplex PCR reads, yielding one entry per CDR3 protein. The data show hundreds of thousands of distinct CDR3 sequences, roughly 40% seen once. What was sequenced was blood. These receptors were collected from a young man with Graves' hyperthyroidism. Both conserved end residues are part of each CDR3. D genes are given only for firm matches. Expanded clones are given a class, and other clones once, few, many or no size at all.

NA	TRBV12-3/TRBV12-4	NA	CASEASRDTLHF
TRBD2	TRBV9	NA	CASAEDTGGPGELFF
NA	TRBV6-1	NA	CASSSNIDTEAFF
TRBD1	TRBV10-3	many	CAIKGTGGSEPQHF
NA	TRBV4-3	few	CASSQRKQAGSPLHF
NA	TRBV9	NA	CASSFLASGRSYEQYF
TRBD1	TRBV2	NA	CAGTGSYGYTF
NA	TRBV10-3	many	CAIRRETYEQYF
NA	TRBV20-1	few	CSARDWVEGMNTEAFF
NA	TRBV10-3	many	CAISEEQDEQYF
NA	TRBV28	once	CASSSHAESGANVLTF
NA	TRBV2	NA	CASTSNRVEYTEAFF
NA	TRBV7-8	NA	CASSLGPFMNTEALF
NA	TRBV7-9	NA	CASSATLTVNSPLHF
TRBD1	TRBV7-7	many	CASSPGQGGSWEQYF
TRBD1	TRBV24-1	NA	CATSPGQGQAGELFF
NA	TRBV7-2	few	CASSLVSRGTQYF
NA	TRBV10-3	NA	CAISFGGDNQPQHF
TRBD2	TRBV6-5	few	CASNPGGPSDEQYF
TRBD1	TRBV7-2	few	CSYGQGGNQPQHF
TRBD1	TRBV7-8	NA	CASRAGTDLGNTIYF
NA	TRBV10-3	few	CASAWDPEAWEQYF
TRBD1	TRBV20-1	few	CSASTGTVNQPQHF
NA	TRBV20-1	few	CSATPGGSYNSPLHF
NA	TRBV5-1	NA	CASNFGTGNTEAFF
TRBD1	TRBV29-1	NA	CSVERGQGQETQYF
TRBD2	TRBV9	NA	CASSFLGGVEQYF